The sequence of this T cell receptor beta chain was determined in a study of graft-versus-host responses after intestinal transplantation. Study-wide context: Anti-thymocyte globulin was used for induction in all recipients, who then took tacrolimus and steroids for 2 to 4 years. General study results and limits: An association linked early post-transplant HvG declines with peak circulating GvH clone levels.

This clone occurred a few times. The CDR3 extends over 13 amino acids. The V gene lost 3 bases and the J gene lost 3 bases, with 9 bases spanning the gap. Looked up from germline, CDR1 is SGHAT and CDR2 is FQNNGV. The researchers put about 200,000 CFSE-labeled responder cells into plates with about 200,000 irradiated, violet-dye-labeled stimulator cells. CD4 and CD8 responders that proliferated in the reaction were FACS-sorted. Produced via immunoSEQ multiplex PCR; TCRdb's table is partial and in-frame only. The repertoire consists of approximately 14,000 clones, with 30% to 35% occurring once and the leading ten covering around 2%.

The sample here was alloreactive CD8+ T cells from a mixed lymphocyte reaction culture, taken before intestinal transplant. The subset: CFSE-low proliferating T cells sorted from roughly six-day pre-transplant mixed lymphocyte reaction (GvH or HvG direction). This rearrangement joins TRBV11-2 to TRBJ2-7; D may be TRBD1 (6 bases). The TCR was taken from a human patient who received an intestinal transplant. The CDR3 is CASSFTGLYEQYF. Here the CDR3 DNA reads TGTGCCAGCAGCTTCACAGGGCTCTACGAGCAGTACTTC.